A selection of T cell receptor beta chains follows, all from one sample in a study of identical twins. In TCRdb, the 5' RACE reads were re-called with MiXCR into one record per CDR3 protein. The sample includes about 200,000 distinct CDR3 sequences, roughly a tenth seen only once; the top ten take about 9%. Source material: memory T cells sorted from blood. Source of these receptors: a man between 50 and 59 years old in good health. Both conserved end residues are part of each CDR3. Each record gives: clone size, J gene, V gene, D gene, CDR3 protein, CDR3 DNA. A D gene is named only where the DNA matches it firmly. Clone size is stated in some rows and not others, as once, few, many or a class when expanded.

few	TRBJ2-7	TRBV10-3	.	CAISDPGVSYEQYF	TGTGCCATCAGTGATCCGGGGGTTTCCTACGAGCAGTACTTC
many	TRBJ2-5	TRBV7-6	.	CASSSLAQETQYF	TGTGCCAGCAGCTCGCTAGCACAAGAGACCCAGTACTTC
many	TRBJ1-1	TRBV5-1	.	CASSLDITGESEAFF	TGCGCCAGCAGCTTGGATATAACTGGGGAGTCTGAAGCTTTCTTT
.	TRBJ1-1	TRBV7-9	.	CASSLARVTEAFF	TGTGCCAGCAGCTTAGCCAGGGTAACTGAAGCTTTCTTT
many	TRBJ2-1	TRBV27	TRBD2	CASSPIGLAVGGEQFF	TGTGCCAGCAGTCCCATAGGACTAGCGGTTGGGGGTGAGCAGTTCTTC
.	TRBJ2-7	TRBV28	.	CATSDIRYEQYF	TGTGCCACCTCGGACATTCGCTACGAGCAGTACTTC
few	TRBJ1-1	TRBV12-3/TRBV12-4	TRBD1	CASSLAGGALAFF	TGTGCCAGCAGTTTAGCAGGGGGCGCTCTAGCTTTCTTT
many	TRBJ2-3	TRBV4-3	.	CASSQDGRGGTDTQYF	TGCGCCAGCAGCCAAGATGGCAGGGGAGGCACAGATACGCAGTATTTT
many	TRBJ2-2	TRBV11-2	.	CASSLVGTGYTGELFF	TGTGCCAGCAGCTTAGTTGGGACTGGCTACACCGGGGAGCTGTTTTTT
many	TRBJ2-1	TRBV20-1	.	CSARQVPPDEQFF	TGCAGTGCTAGGCAGGTCCCGCCCGATGAGCAGTTCTTC
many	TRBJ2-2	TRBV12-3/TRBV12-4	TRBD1	CASTWTGRAGELFF	TGTGCCAGCACCTGGACAGGGAGAGCCGGGGAGCTGTTTTTT
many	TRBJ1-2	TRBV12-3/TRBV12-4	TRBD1	CASSTQGRGHIRGGYTF	TGTGCCAGCAGTACACAGGGGAGGGGGCATATAAGGGGTGGCTACACCTTC
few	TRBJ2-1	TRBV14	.	CASSRDPGTLGEDEQFF	TGTGCCAGCAGCCGTGACCCCGGGACGTTGGGAGAGGATGAGCAGTTCTTC
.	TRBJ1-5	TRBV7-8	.	CASSDPQGRNQPQHF	TGTGCCAGCAGCGATCCACAGGGAAGAAATCAGCCCCAGCATTTT
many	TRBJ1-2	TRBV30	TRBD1	CAWLGQGKSNYGYTF	TGTGCCTGGTTGGGACAGGGGAAATCAAACTATGGCTACACCTTC
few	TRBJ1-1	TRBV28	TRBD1	CASSGRGSEAFF	TGTGCCAGCAGCGGCAGGGGGTCTGAAGCTTTCTTT
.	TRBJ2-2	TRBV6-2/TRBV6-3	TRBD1	CASSSRTGPTGELFF	TGTGCCAGCAGTTCCAGGACAGGGCCCACCGGGGAGCTGTTTTTT
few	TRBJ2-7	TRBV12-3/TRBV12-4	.	CASTLGGGLPYEQYF	TGTGCCAGCACCTTGGGTGGGGGGCTACCCTACGAGCAGTACTTC
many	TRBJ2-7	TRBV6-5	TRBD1	CATYDRGNEQYF	TGTGCCACCTACGACAGGGGCAACGAGCAGTACTTC
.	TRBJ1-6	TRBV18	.	CASSPNMGTLHF	TGTGCCAGCTCACCTAACATGGGAACCCTCCACTTT
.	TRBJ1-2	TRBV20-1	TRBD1	CSAPLQGSGYGYTF	TGCAGTGCCCCACTACAGGGGAGTGGCTATGGCTACACCTTC
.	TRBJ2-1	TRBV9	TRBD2	CASSVWTSGYYNEQFF	TGTGCCAGCAGCGTATGGACTAGCGGATACTACAATGAGCAGTTCTTC
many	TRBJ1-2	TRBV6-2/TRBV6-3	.	CASGQSNYGYTF	TGTGCCAGCGGGCAGTCCAACTATGGCTACACCTTC